Included here is one T cell receptor beta chain sequence, with context. This sample stems from a study of Ad26.COV2.S vaccination and SARS-CoV-2 variants. Study summary: Enrolled in COV1001, the donor was in the Ad26.COV2.S trial arm, which received the vaccine. By the intramuscular route, Ad26.COV2.S was given once, or twice 56 days apart.

The assay was immunoSEQ multiplex PCR, and TCRdb's table has in-frame clones only and misses some. The sample holds 350,000 to 400,000 clones, 70% to 90% seen once. V dropped 2 bases and J dropped 7 bases, with 5 bases sitting between them. Germline CDR1 MNHNY, CDR2 SVGAGI (reference sequence). The CDR3 runs to 11 residues. Treatment noted: around 19 received Ad26.COV2.S at low or high dose, single or two shots; a few received placebo; per-sample allocation not given. Sampling was done on day 63 after the first vaccine or placebo injection. This person who donated was an adult of 18-55 years in Boston. This vaccine is an Ad26 vector that expresses the Wuhan-strain SARS-CoV-2 spike.

The clonotype comes from a person aged 18-65 years who received the Ad26.COV2.S COVID-19 vaccine or a placebo. V and J are TRBV6-6 and TRBJ1-1; D ambiguous. This specimen was peripheral blood, taken in a trial of Ad26.COV2.S vaccine versus placebo. The CDR3 is CASSYAYEAFF. The CDR3 bases are TGTGCCAGCAGTTACGCTTATGAAGCTTTCTTT.